This T cell receptor beta chain was retrieved from a study of blood T cell repertoires in COVID-19. In the authors' methods: Amplified reference gene primers provided the basis for estimating nucleated cell counts. The data were produced by immunoSEQ multiplex PCR, yet TCRdb's version contains in-frame clones alone and is incomplete. That table is the source of V, J and clone size, and D and trimming were worked out from the DNA. The table records about 290,000 clones, just under 90% of them present only once. The CDR3 spans 13 residues. V lost 0 bases, J lost 3 bases, and 7 bases lay in between. Germline V CDR1 and CDR2: SGHRS, YFSETQ. The sample holds one count of this clone.

The source is a woman between 25 and 40 years old with COVID-19, enrolled during active disease. This chain uses TRBV5-1 with TRBJ2-7; D gene uncertain. The sample taken for sequencing was peripheral blood. This CDR3 reads CASSLASDYEQYF. The DNA for the CDR3 is TGCGCCAGCAGCTTGGCGTCAGACTACGAGCAGTACTTC.